This TCR beta chain was retrieved from a study of blood T cell repertoires in COVID-19. In the study overall: The origin of the acute and convalescent COVID-19 samples was the United States, Italy and Spain.

Trimming cost V 4 bases and J 1 base; bases outside gene matches: 17. Germline V CDR1 and CDR2: SGDLS, YYNGEE. The CDR3 is made up of 21 amino acids. In the original workflow: For nucleated cells, counts were estimated from reference gene primer amplification. Method: immunoSEQ multiplex PCR; TCRdb's copy keeps in-frame clones and lacks some. V, J and clone size derive from that table, while D and trimming were established from the DNA sequence. The data hold approximately 260,000 clones, with around 89% observed a single time. This rearrangement joins TRBV9 to TRBJ2-3, with 14 bases aligning to TRBD2. The specimen sequenced was PBMCs or T cells enriched from blood (not recorded which). The sequence came from a woman aged 40 to 55 with acute COVID-19. Here the CDR3 DNA reads TGTGCCAGCAGCCCTACCGATAGGGGACTAGCGGGAGTTGGGGGCACAGATACGCAGTATTTT. Its protein product is CASSPTDRGLAGVGGTDTQYF.